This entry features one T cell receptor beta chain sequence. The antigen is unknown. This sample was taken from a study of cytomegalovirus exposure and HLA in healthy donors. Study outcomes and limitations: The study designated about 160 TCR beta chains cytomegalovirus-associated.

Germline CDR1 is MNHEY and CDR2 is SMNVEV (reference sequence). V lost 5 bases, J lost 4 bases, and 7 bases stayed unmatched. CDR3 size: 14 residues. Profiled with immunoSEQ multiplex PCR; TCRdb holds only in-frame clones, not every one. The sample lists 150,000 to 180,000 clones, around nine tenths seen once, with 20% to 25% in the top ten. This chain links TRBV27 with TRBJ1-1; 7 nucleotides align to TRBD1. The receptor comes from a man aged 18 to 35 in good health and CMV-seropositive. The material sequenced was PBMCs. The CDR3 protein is CASSANRGSTEAFF. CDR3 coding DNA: TGTGCCAGCAGTGCAAACAGGGGTAGCACTGAAGCTTTCTTT.